This TCR beta chain was recovered during a study of T cells expressing NK-cell markers. Overall study context: According to the study, TCR beta repertoires originated from sorted CD3+CD56+NKG2C+, CD3+CD56+NKG2C- and CD3+CD56-NKG2C+ T cells. Of eight sequenced donors, seven were HCMV-seropositive and one HCMV-seronegative. Overall study findings and caveats: These same clonotypes (in a few donors) also led the CD3+CD56-NKG2C+ fraction.

5'RACE template switching built TCR beta cDNA with unique molecular identifiers. From its re-call of the 5' RACE reads, TCRdb lists each CDR3 protein once, without DNA. This repertoire includes 500,000 to 600,000 distinct CDR3 sequences. Worth noting for this clonotype: Its antigen is undetermined.

This CDR3 is 13 amino acids long. Sequenced input: blood T cells: a sorted CD56 or NKG2C T cell subset, CD4+ or CD8+ T cells, or bulk PBMC T cells (not recorded which). The chain employs TRBV12-3 or TRBV12-4 and TRBJ2-2. The source is a man aged 18 to 30 in good health. The CDR3 here is CASSFERAGELFF.